A single sample gave rise to the 25 T cell receptor beta chains below, sequenced in a study of T cell changes during pregnancy in multiple sclerosis. Sequencing used immunoSEQ multiplex PCR; TCRdb keeps in-frame clones, though not all of them. This table holds 45,000 to 50,000 clones, approximately 90% found once. The material sequenced was CD4+ T cells from peripheral blood mononuclear cells, taken in the second trimester of pregnancy. These receptors originate from a female donor in good health, enrolled as a control in a pregnancy study.

This clone was recorded once. The gene calls are TRBV4-1 and TRBJ2-7, with a weak D call TRBD1 (5 bases). The V end lost 1 base, the J end lost 5 bases, and 12 bases lay between the germline ends. Germline assignment: CDR1 MGHRA and CDR2 YSYEKL. The CDR3 runs to 14 residues. The CDR3 region is CASSQVGVMDEQYF. As DNA, the CDR3 is TGCGCCAGCAGCCAAGTAGGGGTTATGGACGAGCAGTACTTC.

This clone has just a few counts. This chain uses TRBV4-2 with TRBJ2-3; TRBD2 matches 11 bases. This CDR3 is 16 amino acids long. CDR1 is LGHNA and CDR2 is YNFKEQ in the germline V gene. Trimming cost V 4 bases and J 6 bases; bases outside gene matches: 9. The CDR3 is CASSLVAGGHVDTQYF. CDR3 bases: TGTGCCAGCAGCCTCGTAGCGGGGGGGCATGTGGATACGCAGTATTTT.

The gene calls are TRBV6-6 and TRBJ1-2; TRBD1 might be the D (6 bases). This CDR3 comprises 14 residues. Deletions cut 1 base from V and 6 bases from J, with 12 bases between. Germline V gene data show CDR1 as MNHNY and CDR2 as SVGAGI (reference sequence). DNA for the CDR3: TGTGCCAGCAGTTACTGGCCAGGGGAAGATGGCTACACCTTC. Amino acid sequence: CASSYWPGEDGYTF.

This chain connects TRBV19 to TRBJ1-6; maybe TRBD1 (5 bases). Germline values: CDR1 LNHDA, CDR2 SQIVND (reference sequence). The CDR3 has 15 amino acids. V was cut by 3 bases and J by 7 bases, with 13 bases left in between. The CDR3 DNA is TGTGCCAGTAGTATCCTCGACCGACAGAATTCACCCCTCCACTTT. Encoded protein: CASSILDRQNSPLHF.

The gene calls are TRBV10-3 and TRBJ1-1; 7 positions match TRBD1. This CDR3 has 14 residues. CDR1 is ENHRY and CDR2 is SYGVKD in the germline V gene. Trimming took 6 bases from V and 4 from J; bases not matched to a gene: 8. CDR3 amino acids: CAIRLGGRSTEAFF. In DNA form, the CDR3 reads TGTGCCATCAGATTAGGGGGCCGCAGCACTGAAGCTTTCTTT.

The chain has TRBV15 and TRBJ1-1, with TRBD1 matching over 8 bases. CDR3 size: 15 residues. J gave up 5 bases and V 6 bases, and 11 bases lay outside the gene matches. Germline loops: CDR1 LNHNV, CDR2 YYDKDF (reference sequence). Here the CDR3 reads CATSPRQGQRTEAFF. The CDR3 DNA sequence: TGTGCCACCAGTCCAAGACAGGGGCAGAGGACTGAAGCTTTCTTT.

The J gene is TRBJ2-1, the V gene TRBV7-9, with 7 bases fitting TRBD1. V was pared by 1 base and J by 0 bases, with 9 bases of the junction left unmatched. The CDR3 is 18 residues long. Germline V gene sequence: CDR1 SEHNR, CDR2 FQNEAQ (reference sequence). The CDR3 bases are TGTGCCAGCAGCTTAGAGTTGGGGACAGCCAGCTCCTACAATGAGCAGTTCTTC. The encoded protein is CASSLELGTASSYNEQFF. The full variable domain, its missing parts supplied by reference TRBV7-9 and TRBJ2-1, is DTGVSQNPRHKITKRGQNVTFRCDPISEHNRLYWYRQTLGQGPEFLTYFQNEAQLEKSRLLSDRFSAERPKGSFSTLEIQRTEQGDSAMYLCASSLELGTASSYNEQFFGPGTRLTVL.

The chain is built from TRBV7-6 and TRBJ1-3, with D unclear. V lost 4 bases to trimming and J lost 3 bases, with 13 bases between them. Germline V gene sequence: CDR1 SGHVS, CDR2 FNYEAQ. CDR3 length: 15 residues. This CDR3 is CASSSDWPGGNTIYF. The CDR3 DNA is TGTGCCAGCAGCTCGGATTGGCCGGGTGGAAACACCATATATTTT.

V gene TRBV30 combines with J gene TRBJ1-3; D might be TRBD1 (6 bases). With 7 bases removed from V and 1 base from J, the gap between germline ends came to 11 bases. Germline CDR1 reads GTSNPN; CDR2 reads SVGIG (reference sequence). This CDR3 has 13 residues. CDR3 region: CASAGDSGNTIYF. The CDR3 nucleotides are TGTGCCTCGGCAGGGGATTCTGGAAACACCATATATTTT.

The chain uses TRBV6-5 and TRBJ2-4; 9 bases match TRBD2. There are 15 residues in the CDR3. Germline values: CDR1 MNHEY, CDR2 SVGAGI. With V trimmed by 0 bases and J by 5 bases, 2 bases remained unmatched. CDR3 amino acids: CASSYSPSGENIQYF. The CDR3 nucleotides are TGTGCCAGCAGTTACTCGCCTAGCGGGGAAAACATTCAGTACTTC.

The chain combines TRBV6-5 with TRBJ1-6, with 9 nucleotides matching TRBD1. Germline CDR1 is MNHEY and CDR2 is SVGAGI. CDR3 length: 15 amino acids. V lost 5 bases to trimming and J lost 7 bases; unmatched junction nucleotides: 6. The CDR3 spells CASSRWTGANSPLHF. CDR3 nucleotides: TGTGCCAGCAGTCGTTGGACAGGGGCCAATTCACCCCTCCACTTT.

Only one count was recorded for this clone. The chain combines TRBV7-3 with TRBJ1-2; tentatively, D is TRBD1 (5 bases). Between the trimmed V and J ends, which lost 5 bases and 2 bases, there was a span of 9 bases. The V gene's germline CDR1 is SGHTA and CDR2 FQGTGA. This CDR3 contains 13 residues. CDR3 in DNA: TGTGCCAGCAGCCCCGACAGCAACTATGGCTACACCTTC. This sequence encodes CASSPDSNYGYTF.

J is TRBJ1-2 and V is TRBV7-9; tentative D call: TRBD1 (6 bases). The CDR3 consists of 17 residues. Per germline, CDR1 SEHNR and CDR2 FQNEAQ (reference sequence). V lost 1 base to trimming and J lost 5 bases, with 20 bases between them. CDR3 sequence: CASSLEVGSRGKYGYTF. CDR3 in DNA: TGTGCCAGCAGCTTAGAAGTTGGGAGCAGGGGAAAATATGGCTACACCTTC.

This CDR3 reads CASSSSGQGPTDTQYF. In DNA form, the CDR3 reads TGTGCCAGCAGTTCCTCCGGACAGGGGCCGACAGATACGCAGTATTTT. The chain couples TRBV25-1 to TRBJ2-3, with 9 nucleotides matching TRBD1. V trimming: 5 bases; J trimming: 3 bases; junction bases outside the gene matches: 9. Germline CDR1 and CDR2: MGHDK and SYGVNS. This CDR3 is 16 amino acids long. Full variable domain (missing parts from reference TRBV25-1 and TRBJ2-3): EADIYQTPRYLVIGTGKKITLECSQTMGHDKMYWYQQDPGMELHLIHYSYGVNSTEKGDLSSESTVSRIRTEHFPLTLESARPSHTSQYLCASSSSGQGPTDTQYFGPGTRLTVL.

This chain joins TRBV12-5 and TRBJ2-2; TRBD1 aligns across 9 bases. V dropped 6 bases and J dropped 5; count of bases not matched to a gene: 13. The CDR3 extends over 17 amino acids. Germline CDR1 is LGHNT and CDR2 is FRNRAP. The DNA of the CDR3 is TGTGCTAGTGGCTTACGAGGGACAGGGCCAAGGACCGGGGAGCTGTTTTTT. This gives the protein CASGLRGTGPRTGELFF.

The chain combines TRBV30 with TRBJ2-3; no clear D gene. Germline V gene sequence: CDR1 GTSNPN, CDR2 SVGIG (reference sequence). CDR3 length equals 14 residues. V lost 5 bases and J 0 bases, leaving 12 bases between the germline ends. CDR3 sequence: CAWLVSESTDTQYF. DNA of the CDR3: TGTGCCTGGTTAGTAAGCGAAAGCACAGATACGCAGTATTTT.

V usage is TRBV4-3 and J usage is TRBJ2-1, with D unclear. Germline CDR1 reads LGHNA; CDR2 reads YSLEER. V was trimmed by 0 bases and J by 0 bases, leaving 6 bases between them. The CDR3 extends over 15 amino acids. The CDR3 sequence: CASSQDTPSYNEQFF. CDR3 DNA sequence: TGCGCCAGCAGCCAAGATACACCCTCCTACAATGAGCAGTTCTTC.

This clone was seen more than once but under ten times. J is TRBJ1-4 and V is TRBV18, with D unresolved. V was pared by 6 bases and J by 5 bases, with 4 bases between. The CDR3 extends over 11 amino acids. Germline CDR1 is KGHSH and CDR2 is LQKENI. The CDR3 sequence is CASSLNEKLFF. The CDR3 nucleotides are TGTGCCAGCTCCCTAAATGAAAAACTGTTTTTT.

The chain carries TRBV7-2 and TRBJ1-2, with 10 bases identical to TRBD1. Germline-derived CDR1 and CDR2 are SGHTA and FQGNSA. With 5 bases clipped from V and 4 bases from J, the junction kept 4 bases outside the gene matches. This CDR3 contains 14 residues. The CDR3 protein is CASSQGQGTYGYTF. CDR3 coding DNA: TGTGCCAGCAGCCAGGGACAGGGGACCTATGGCTACACCTTC.

J is TRBJ2-3 and V is TRBV4-2, with 13 bases identical to TRBD2. The CDR3 runs 20 residues. Germline V gene sequence: CDR1 LGHNA, CDR2 YNFKEQ. V trimming: 1 base; J trimming: 2 bases; junction bases outside the gene matches: 12. The CDR3 sequence: CASSQGGGTSGAASTDTQYF. As DNA, the CDR3 is TGTGCCAGCAGCCAAGGAGGGGGGACTAGCGGGGCCGCCTCCACAGATACGCAGTATTTT.

The chain employs TRBV5-6 and TRBJ2-4; 8 bases fit TRBD1. CDR3 length: 15 residues. Germline loops: CDR1 SGHDT, CDR2 YYEEEE. V shed 2 bases, J shed 1 base, and the junction held 2 bases outside the gene matches. The CDR3 DNA is TGTGCCAGCAGCTTCGCAGGGGGCGCCAAAAACATTCAGTACTTC. It is translated as CASSFAGGAKNIQYF.

The chain combines TRBV19 with TRBJ1-2, with D possibly matching TRBD1 (6 bases). V lost 5 bases, J lost 8 bases, and 15 bases lay in between. The germline CDR1 and CDR2 sequences are LNHDA and SQIVND (reference sequence). CDR3 length equals 13 residues. The CDR3 protein is CASSAQGLSGYTF. CDR3 bases: TGTGCCAGTAGTGCTCAGGGGTTGAGCGGCTACACCTTC.

This chain connects TRBV6-5 to TRBJ2-3; 7 bases fit TRBD2. With 0 bases clipped from V and 3 bases from J, the junction kept 6 bases outside the gene matches. From germline, CDR1 is MNHEY and CDR2 SVGAGI. The CDR3 has 16 residues. CDR3 nucleotides: TGTGCCAGCAGTTACTCCGGAGCGGGGACTACAGATACGCAGTATTTT. Translation gives CASSYSGAGTTDTQYF.

The J gene is TRBJ1-1, the V gene TRBV19, with D unresolved. V was pared by 8 bases and J by 7 bases, with 8 bases between. Per the germline V gene, CDR1 is LNHDA and CDR2 is SQIVND (reference sequence). This CDR3 spans 10 amino acids. The CDR3 sequence: CASGPVEAFF. The DNA for the CDR3 is TGTGCCAGTGGGCCAGTTGAAGCTTTCTTT.

The J gene is TRBJ1-1, the V gene TRBV10-3; D gene uncertain. Trimming took off 0 bases at V and 0 bases at J, with 8 bases between the two ends. Germline assignment: CDR1 ENHRY and CDR2 SYGVKD. This CDR3 region has 15 residues. The CDR3 protein is CAISESARMNTEAFF. The CDR3 DNA follows: TGTGCCATCAGTGAGTCGGCCAGAATGAACACTGAAGCTTTCTTT.